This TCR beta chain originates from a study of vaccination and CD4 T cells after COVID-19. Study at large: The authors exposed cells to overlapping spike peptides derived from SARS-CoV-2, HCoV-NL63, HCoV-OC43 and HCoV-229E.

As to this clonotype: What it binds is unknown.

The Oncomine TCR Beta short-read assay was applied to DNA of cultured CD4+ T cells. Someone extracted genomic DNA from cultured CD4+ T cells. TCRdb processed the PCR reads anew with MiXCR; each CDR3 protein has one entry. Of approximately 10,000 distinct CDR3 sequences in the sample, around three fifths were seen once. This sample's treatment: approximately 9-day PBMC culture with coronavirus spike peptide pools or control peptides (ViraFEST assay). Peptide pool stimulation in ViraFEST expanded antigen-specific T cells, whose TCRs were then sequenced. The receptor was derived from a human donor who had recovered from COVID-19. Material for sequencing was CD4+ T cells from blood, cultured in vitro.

The CDR3: CASSMETVSNQPQHF. The CDR3 DNA sequence: TGTGCCAGTAGTATGGAGACGGTAAGCAATCAGCCCCAGCATTTT. The chain links TRBV19 to TRBJ1-5; no definite D call. The germline CDR1 and CDR2 sequences are LNHDA and SQIVND (reference sequence). Trimming removed 3 bases from V and 1 base from J, with 10 bases in between. The CDR3 sequence is 15 residues long.